The subject of this entry is one T cell receptor (beta chain). Antigen: not known. The data are from a study of identical twins. Study conclusions and caveats: One should note that invariant MAIT and iNKT cells could partly confound zero-insertion analyses.

Healthy Caucasians, and only they, were the donors. This CDR3 region has 16 residues. In germline, CDR1 is SGHRS, CDR2 YFSETQ. The germline V and J ends were trimmed by 4 bases and 4 bases, with 15 bases remaining between them. In TCRdb, the 5' RACE reads were re-called with MiXCR into one record per CDR3 protein. The sample has more than 400,000 distinct CDR3 sequences; roughly 15% are singletons. A further study also used this sample, focusing on yellow fever vaccine responses in identical twins.

What was sequenced was CD4+ T cells sorted from blood. The V call is TRBV5-1, the J call TRBJ1-6, with D possibly being TRBD1 (5 bases). The clonotype comes from a woman younger than 30 in good health. In DNA, the CDR3 is TGCGCCAGCAGCCCGAGCTTACAGGAATATAATTCACCCCTCCACTTT. This gives the protein CASSPSLQEYNSPLHF.